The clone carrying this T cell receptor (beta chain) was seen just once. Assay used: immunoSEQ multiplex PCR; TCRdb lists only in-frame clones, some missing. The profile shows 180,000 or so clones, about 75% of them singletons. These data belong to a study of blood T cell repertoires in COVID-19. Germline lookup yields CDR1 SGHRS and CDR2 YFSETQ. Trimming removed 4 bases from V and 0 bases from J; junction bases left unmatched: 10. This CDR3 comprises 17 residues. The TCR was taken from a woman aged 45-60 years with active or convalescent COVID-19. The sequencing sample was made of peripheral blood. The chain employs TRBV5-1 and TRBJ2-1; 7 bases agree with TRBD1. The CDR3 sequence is CASSTSPDRSSYNEQFF. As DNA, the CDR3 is TGCGCCAGCAGCACCAGCCCGGACAGGAGCTCCTACAATGAGCAGTTCTTC.